Sequencing of this T cell receptor beta chain was carried out in a study of blood T cell repertoires in COVID-19 (dated by TCRdb to 2018 to 2020). Looking at the study overall: Samples covering the acute and convalescent phases of COVID-19 were provided by collaborators in the United States, Italy and Spain. The prospective study material was composed of cDNA or gDNA derived from T cells, B-cell-depleted T cells, or PBMCs. The dataset comprised deeply sampled blood TCRbeta repertoires from subjects exposed to, actively infected with, or recovered from COVID-19. The repertoires were released in a freely available public database intended as a resource for research on the immune response to SARS-CoV-2. Samples came from the ongoing ImmuneRACE study (first 160 participants) plus 1,254 subjects from 6 global collaborators. Nearly every sample came with metadata listing a de-identified subject ID, COVID-19 status, age in years and sex. Where available, HLA class I and class II types were obtained from metadata supplied by the sample provider rather than from assay-based typing. The paper as a whole reports these results and caveats: The quantity of clinical and demographic metadata differed by source and by participant and was supplied without curation.

TCRbeta CDR3 regions were amplified from genomic DNA by means of the immunoSEQ Assay, a bias-controlled multiplex PCR. The source study handled its data this way. Within the assay, amplification of reference gene primers was used to estimate how many nucleated cells each sample contained. To quantify the absolute abundance of each unique TCRbeta CDR3 rearrangement, sequence reads were collapsed and filtered. For each sample, productive Simpson clonality was calculated by taking the square root of Simpson's diversity index across productive rearrangements. Entries here come from immuneACCESS through TCRdb and include only in-frame sequences with V and J called. Some clones fail to appear in such tables; in the studies checked, an unresolved V gene covers under half of the shortfall, and the cause of the remainder is unknown. The DNA was the basis for D and trimming; V, J and clone size are from that table. This sample has hundreds of thousands of clones in its table, and 75% to 90% of those were observed once. The ten largest clones capture about an eighth of the sample.

This clone was seen only once. The antigen it binds to is not known. Per-base qualities were not stored, and no clone one base away is much larger. Whole blood was collected in K2EDTA tubes by collaborating institutions according to the institutions' own protocols. For TCRbeta analysis, collaborator samples were shipped as frozen whole blood, as isolated PBMCs, or as DNA extracted from either sample type. Clipping removes 1 base from V and 6 bases from J, with 6 as the unmatched junction base count. Via the germline V gene (reference sequence), CDR1 is MNHNY and CDR2 SVGAGI. CDR3 length: 15 amino acids, cysteine to phenylalanine. The entry retains the CDR3 DNA only, 45 bases that are in frame from base 1.

This TCR derives from a woman in her sixties or seventies with acute or convalescent COVID-19. Sequencing was carried out using peripheral blood. The chain is assembled from TRBV6-6 and TRBJ1-2; the central 9 bases match TRBD1. The DNA sequence is TGTGCCAGCAGTTACTGGGACAGGGAGAGTGATGGCTACACCTTC. It codes for CASSYWDRESDGYTF.